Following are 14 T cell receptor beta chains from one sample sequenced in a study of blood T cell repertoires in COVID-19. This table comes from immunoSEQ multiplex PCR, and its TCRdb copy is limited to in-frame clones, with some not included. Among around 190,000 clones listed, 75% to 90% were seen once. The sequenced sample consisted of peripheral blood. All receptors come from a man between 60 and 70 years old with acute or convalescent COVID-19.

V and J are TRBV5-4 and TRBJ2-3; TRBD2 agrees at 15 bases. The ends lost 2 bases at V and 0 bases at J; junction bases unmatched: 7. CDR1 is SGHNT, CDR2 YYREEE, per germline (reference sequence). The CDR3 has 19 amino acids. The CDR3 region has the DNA TGTGCCAGCAGCTTCAAGGGACTAGCGGGGGGTATTAGCACAGATACGCAGTATTTT. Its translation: CASSFKGLAGGISTDTQYF.

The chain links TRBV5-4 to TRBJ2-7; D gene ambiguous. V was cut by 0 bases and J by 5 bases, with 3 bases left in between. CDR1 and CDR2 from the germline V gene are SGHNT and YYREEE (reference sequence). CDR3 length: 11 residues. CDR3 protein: CASSLADEQYF. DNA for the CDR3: TGTGCCAGCAGCTTGGCCGACGAGCAGTACTTC.

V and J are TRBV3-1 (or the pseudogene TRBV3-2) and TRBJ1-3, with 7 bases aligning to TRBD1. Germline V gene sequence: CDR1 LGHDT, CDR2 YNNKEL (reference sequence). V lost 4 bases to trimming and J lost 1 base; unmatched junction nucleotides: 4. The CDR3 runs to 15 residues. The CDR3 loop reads CASSPDRHSGNTIYF. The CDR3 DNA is TGTGCCAGCAGCCCGGACAGGCATTCTGGAAACACCATATATTTT.

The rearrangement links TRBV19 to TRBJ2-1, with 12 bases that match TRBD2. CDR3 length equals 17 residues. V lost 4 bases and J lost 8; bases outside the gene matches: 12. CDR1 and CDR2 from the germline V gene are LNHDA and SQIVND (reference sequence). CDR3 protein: CASSKQTSGRRTDEQFF. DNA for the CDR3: TGTGCCAGTAGTAAACAAACTAGCGGGAGGAGGACCGATGAGCAGTTCTTC.

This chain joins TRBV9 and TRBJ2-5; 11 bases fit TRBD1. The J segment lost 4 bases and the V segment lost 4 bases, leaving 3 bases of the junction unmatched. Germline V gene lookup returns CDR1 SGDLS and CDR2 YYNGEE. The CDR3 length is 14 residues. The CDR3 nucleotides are TGTGCCAGCAGCCAGGACAGGGGGCGAGAGACCCAGTACTTC. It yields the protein CASSQDRGRETQYF. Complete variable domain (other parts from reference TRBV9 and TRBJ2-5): DSGVTQTPKHLITATGQRVTLRCSPRSGDLSVYWYQQSLDQGLQFLIQYYNGEERAKGNILERFSAQQFPDLHSELNLSSLELGDSALYFCASSQDRGRETQYFGPGTRLLVL.

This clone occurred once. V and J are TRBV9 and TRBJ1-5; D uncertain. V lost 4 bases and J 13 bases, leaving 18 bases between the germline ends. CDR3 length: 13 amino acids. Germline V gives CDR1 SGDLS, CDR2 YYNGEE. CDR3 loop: CASSTIPGAIQHF. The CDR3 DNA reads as TGTGCCAGCAGCACGATCCCGGGAGCCATTCAGCATTTT.

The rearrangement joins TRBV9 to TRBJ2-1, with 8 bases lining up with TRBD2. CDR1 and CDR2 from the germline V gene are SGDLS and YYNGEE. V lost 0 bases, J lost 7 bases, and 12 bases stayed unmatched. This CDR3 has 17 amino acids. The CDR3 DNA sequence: TGTGCCAGCAGCGTAGGGACCTGGAGCGGGGGAGGTAATGAGCAGTTCTTC. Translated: CASSVGTWSGGGNEQFF.

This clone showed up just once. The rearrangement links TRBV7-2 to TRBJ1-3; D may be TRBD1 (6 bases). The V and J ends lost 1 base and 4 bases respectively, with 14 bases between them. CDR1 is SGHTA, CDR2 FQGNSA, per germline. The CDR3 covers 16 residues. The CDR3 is CASSLGPGGRGNTIYF. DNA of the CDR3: TGTGCCAGCAGCTTAGGACCGGGGGGGCGAGGAAACACCATATATTTT.

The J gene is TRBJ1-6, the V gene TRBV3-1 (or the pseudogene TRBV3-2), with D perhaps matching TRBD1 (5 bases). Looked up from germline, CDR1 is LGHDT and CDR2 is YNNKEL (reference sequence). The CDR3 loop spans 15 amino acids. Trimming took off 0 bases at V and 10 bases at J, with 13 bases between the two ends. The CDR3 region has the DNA TGTGCCAGCAGCCAAGATGGAGGGGAAGCATCACCCCTCCACTTT. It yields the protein CASSQDGGEASPLHF.

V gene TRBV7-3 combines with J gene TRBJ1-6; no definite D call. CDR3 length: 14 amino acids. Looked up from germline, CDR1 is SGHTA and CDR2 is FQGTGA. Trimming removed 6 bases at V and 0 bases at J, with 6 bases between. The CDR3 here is CASRESSYNSPLHF. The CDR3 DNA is TGTGCCAGCAGGGAGAGCTCCTATAATTCACCCCTCCACTTT.

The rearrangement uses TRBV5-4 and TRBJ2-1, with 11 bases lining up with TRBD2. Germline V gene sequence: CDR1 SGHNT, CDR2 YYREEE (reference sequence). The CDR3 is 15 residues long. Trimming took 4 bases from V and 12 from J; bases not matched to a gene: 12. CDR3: CASSGAGVAGGLQFF. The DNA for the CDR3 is TGTGCCAGCAGCGGGGCCGGAGTAGCGGGGGGGCTGCAGTTCTTC.

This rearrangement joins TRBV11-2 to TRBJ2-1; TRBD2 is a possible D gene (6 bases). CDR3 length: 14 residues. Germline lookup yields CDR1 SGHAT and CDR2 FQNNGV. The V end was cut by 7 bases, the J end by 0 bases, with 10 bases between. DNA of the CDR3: TGTGCCAGCAAGGCGGGGAACTCCTACAATGAGCAGTTCTTC. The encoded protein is CASKAGNSYNEQFF.

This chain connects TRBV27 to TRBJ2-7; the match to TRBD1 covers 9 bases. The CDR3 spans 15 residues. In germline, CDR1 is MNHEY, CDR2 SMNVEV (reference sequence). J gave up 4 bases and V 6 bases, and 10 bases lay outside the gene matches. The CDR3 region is CASRRYYRGHYEQYF. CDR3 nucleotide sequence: TGTGCCAGCAGGCGATACTACAGGGGGCATTACGAGCAGTACTTC.

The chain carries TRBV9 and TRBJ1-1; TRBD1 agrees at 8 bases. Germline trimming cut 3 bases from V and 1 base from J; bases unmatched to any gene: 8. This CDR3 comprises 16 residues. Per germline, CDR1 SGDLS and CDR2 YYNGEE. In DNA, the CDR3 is TGTGCCAGCAGCGCCGGGACAGGCCGGGGGAACACTGAAGCTTTCTTT. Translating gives CASSAGTGRGNTEAFF. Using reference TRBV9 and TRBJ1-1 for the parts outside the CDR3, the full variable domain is DSGVTQTPKHLITATGQRVTLRCSPRSGDLSVYWYQQSLDQGLQFLIQYYNGEERAKGNILERFSAQQFPDLHSELNLSSLELGDSALYFCASSAGTGRGNTEAFFGQGTRLTVV.